This T cell receptor (beta chain) was sequenced for a study of blood T cells in healthy people across ages. The CDR3 length is 13 residues. The ends were cut back, 5 bases at V and 5 bases at J, with 16 bases in the middle. Germline V gives CDR1 SQVTM, CDR2 ANQGSEA. This clonotype was observed once. PCR was performed a second time for about 7 to 11 cycles using a sample-barcoded 5' primer and a J-beta primer mix. TCRdb re-derived calls from the 5' RACE reads in MiXCR, one entry per CDR3 protein. Of approximately 800,000 distinct CDR3 sequences in the sample, roughly 50% were seen once. The V gene is TRBV29-1, the J gene TRBJ2-7; perhaps TRBD2 as D (6 bases). The sequence was obtained from a man aged 35 to 55 in good health. The specimen sequenced was blood. CDR3 DNA sequence: TGCAGCGTTTCTATCGGGGGACCCGACGAGCAGTACTTC. This codes for CSVSIGGPDEQYF.